This T cell receptor beta chain was recorded in a study of blood T cell repertoires in COVID-19. Study-wide background: T cells, B-cell-depleted T cells, or PBMCs provided the cDNA or gDNA that served as material.

Looked up from germline, CDR1 is KGHSH and CDR2 is LQKENI. V trimming: 2 bases; J trimming: 8 bases; junction bases outside the gene matches: 4. The CDR3 is 15 residues long. Per the original data handling: Reference gene primer amplification gave nucleated cell count estimates. Method: immunoSEQ multiplex PCR; TCRdb's copy keeps in-frame clones and lacks some. That table is the source of V, J and clone size, and D and trimming were worked out from the DNA. The sample shows roughly 120,000 clones, around 90% of them seen only once. This rearrangement joins TRBV18 to TRBJ2-1; TRBD1 matches at 12 bases. The source is a human donor in a cohort sampled during active COVID-19. Source material: peripheral blood. CDR3 sequence (DNA): TGTGCCAGCTCACCAGGGACAGGGGGCGCCTATGAGCAGTTCTTC. Protein: CASSPGTGGAYEQFF.